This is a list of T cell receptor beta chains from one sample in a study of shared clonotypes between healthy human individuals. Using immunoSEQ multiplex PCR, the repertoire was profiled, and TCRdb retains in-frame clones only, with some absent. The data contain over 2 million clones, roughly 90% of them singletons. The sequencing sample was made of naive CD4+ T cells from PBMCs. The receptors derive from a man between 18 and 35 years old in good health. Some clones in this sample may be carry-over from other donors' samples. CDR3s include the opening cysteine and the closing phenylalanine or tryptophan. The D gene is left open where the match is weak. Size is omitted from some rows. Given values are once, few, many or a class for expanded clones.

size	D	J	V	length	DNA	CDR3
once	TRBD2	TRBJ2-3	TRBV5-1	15	TGCGCCAGCAGCTTGGGACTAGCGGGAGGTGATACGCAGTATTTT	CASSLGLAGGDTQYF
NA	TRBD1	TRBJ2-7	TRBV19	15	TGTGCCAGTAGTCTCCGGGACAGGGGAGTCCACGAGCAGTACTTC	CASSLRDRGVHEQYF
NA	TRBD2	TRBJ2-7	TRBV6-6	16	TGTGCCAGCAGCCGTACAACTAGCGGGAGAGTGTACGAGCAGTGCTTC	CASSRTTSGRVYEQCF
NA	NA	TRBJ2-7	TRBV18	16	TGTGCCAGCTCATCGGGTCCTATAAAAATAACCTACGAGCAGTACTTC	CASSSGPIKITYEQYF
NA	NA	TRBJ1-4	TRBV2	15	TGTGCCAGCAGGACGGGAATAGCAACTAATGAAAAACTGTTTTTT	CASRTGIATNEKLFF
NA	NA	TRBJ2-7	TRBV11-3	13	TGTGCCAGCAGCTTGGGCGGGACTTACGAGCAGTACTTC	CASSLGGTYEQYF
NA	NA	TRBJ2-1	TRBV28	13	TGTGCCAGCAGTTTCCCCAGGCGGAATGAGCAGTTCTTC	CASSFPRRNEQFF
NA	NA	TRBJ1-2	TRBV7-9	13	TGTGCCAGCAGCCCCCGGGGTTTGCGGGGCTACACCTTC	CASSPRGLRGYTF
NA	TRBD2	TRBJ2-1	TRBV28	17	TGTGCCAGCGGATCTAACCCGGGAGGGGGTAGGTCCAATGAGCAGTTCTTC	CASGSNPGGGRSNEQFF
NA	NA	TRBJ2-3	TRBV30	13	TGTGCCTGGAGGGCAACTAGCACAGATACGCAGTATTTT	CAWRATSTDTQYF
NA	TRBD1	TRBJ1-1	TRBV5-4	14	TGTGCCAGCAGCTGGCAGGGGGGTTACACTGAAGCTTTCTTT	CASSWQGGYTEAFF
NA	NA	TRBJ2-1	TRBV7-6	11	TGTGCCAGCAGCCAGGGTACTGAGCAGTTCTTC	CASSQGTEQFF
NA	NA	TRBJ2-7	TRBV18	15	TGTGCCAGCTCACCACCATCCCCGAAGACCTACGAGCAGTACTTC	CASSPPSPKTYEQYF
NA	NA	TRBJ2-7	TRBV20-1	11	TGCAGTGCCCAAGTAATCAAGGAGCAGTACTTC	CSAQVIKEQYF
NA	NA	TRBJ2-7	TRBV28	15	TGTGCCAGCAGTGCCGTCCGGGTAAGCTCCTACGAGCAGTACTTC	CASSAVRVSSYEQYF
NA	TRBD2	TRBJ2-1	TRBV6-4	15	TGTGCCAGCAGTGACTGGGAGGGATCATACAATGAGCAGTTCTTC	CASSDWEGSYNEQFF
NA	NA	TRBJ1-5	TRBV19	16	TGTGCCAGTAGTATTACAGGGTTAGGTAGCAATCAGCCCCAGCATTTT	CASSITGLGSNQPQHF
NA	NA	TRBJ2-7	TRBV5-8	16	TGTGCCAGCAGCTTGTGGCGTGGGGAACTTCCCCCGGAGCAGTACTTC	CASSLWRGELPPEQYF
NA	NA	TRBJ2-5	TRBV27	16	TGTGCCAGCTCTTACCGAACAGGCTCTATCCAAGAGACCCAGTACTTC	CASSYRTGSIQETQYF
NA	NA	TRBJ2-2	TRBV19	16	TGTGCCAGTAGCAGCTCGGGGGAGAGGTTCACCGGGGAGCTGTTTTTT	CASSSSGERFTGELFF
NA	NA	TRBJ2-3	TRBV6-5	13	TGTGCCAGCAGGCGGACTGTCACAGATACGCAGTATTTT	CASRRTVTDTQYF
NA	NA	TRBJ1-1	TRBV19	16	TGTGCCAGCAGGAACAGGGATATGGAAAGCGGGACTGAAGCTTTCTTT	CASRNRDMESGTEAFF
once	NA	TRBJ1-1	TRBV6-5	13	TGTGCCAGCAGCCCCGGCAGGCTAGCTGAAGCTTTCTTT	CASSPGRLAEAFF
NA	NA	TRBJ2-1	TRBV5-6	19	TGTGCCAGCAGACGACAGGGGCCGGGGACTACAGGGACATACAATGAGCAGTTCTTC	CASRRQGPGTTGTYNEQFF
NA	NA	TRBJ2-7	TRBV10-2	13	TGCGCCAGCGAAGCTGGAGGGTCCTACGAGCAGTACTTC	CASEAGGSYEQYF
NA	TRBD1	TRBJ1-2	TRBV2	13	TGTGCCAGTAAAGGACAGGGGGCCGGTGGCTACACCTTC	CASKGQGAGGYTF
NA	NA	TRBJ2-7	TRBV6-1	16	TGTGCCAGCAGTGAAGCCTCCTCGGGTAATCGTGACGAGCAGTACTTC	CASSEASSGNRDEQYF
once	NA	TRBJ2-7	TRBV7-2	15	TGTGCCAGCAGCTCCCGGGTCCAACGCTCCTACGAGCAGTACTTC	CASSSRVQRSYEQYF
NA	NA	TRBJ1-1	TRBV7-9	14	TGTGCCAGCAGCCCCGGGCCTGTGAACACTGAAGCTTTCTTT	CASSPGPVNTEAFF
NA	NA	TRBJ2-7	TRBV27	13	TGTGCCAGCGGGCGCCCTGGAGCCTACGAGCAGTACTTC	CASGRPGAYEQYF
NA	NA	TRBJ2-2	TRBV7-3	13	TGTGCCAGCAGCTCTTCCTCCACCGGGGAGCTGTTTTTT	CASSSSSTGELFF
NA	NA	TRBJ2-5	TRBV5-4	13	TGTGCCAGCAGCTACACGGGGCAGAAGACCCAGTACTTC	CASSYTGQKTQYF
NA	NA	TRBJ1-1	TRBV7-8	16	TGTGCCAGCAGCTCCTCAGGGTCTCCTAAGAACACTGAAGCTTTCTTT	CASSSSGSPKNTEAFF
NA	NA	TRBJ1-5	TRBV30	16	TGTGCCTGGAGTGTGGTGTCGGCAGTCGGCAATCAGCCCCAGCATTTT	CAWSVVSAVGNQPQHF
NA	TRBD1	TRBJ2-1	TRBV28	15	TGTGCCAGCAGTTTATGGGCAGGGGGCCACAATGAGCAGTTCTTC	CASSLWAGGHNEQFF
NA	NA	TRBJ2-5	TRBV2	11	TGTGCCAGCAGCCCGGGGGAGACCCAGTACTTC	CASSPGETQYF
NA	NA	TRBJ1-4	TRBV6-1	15	TGTGCCAGCAGACGGCTGAGGAGTAATAATGAAAAACTGTTTTTT	CASRRLRSNNEKLFF
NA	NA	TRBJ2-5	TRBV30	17	TGTGCCTGGACCCCCAGGGACTTTCCAACCGCCCAAGAGACCCAGTACTTC	CAWTPRDFPTAQETQYF
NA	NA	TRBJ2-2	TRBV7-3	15	TGTGCCAGCAGTCTAAGGGGCCCGAACACCGGGGAGCTGTTTTTT	CASSLRGPNTGELFF
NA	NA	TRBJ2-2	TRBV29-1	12	TGCAGCGTTGAAGGTGACTCCGGGGAGCTGTTTTTT	CSVEGDSGELFF
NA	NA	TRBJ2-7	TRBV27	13	TGTGCCAGCAGCCTCCAGGCTTTCGGCGAGCAGTACTTC	CASSLQAFGEQYF
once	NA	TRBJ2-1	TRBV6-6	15	TGTGCCAGCAGTTACCAACAGGGTACGGACAATGAGCAGTTCTTC	CASSYQQGTDNEQFF
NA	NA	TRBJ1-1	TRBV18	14	TGTGCCAGCTCACCACCATCCGGGGGCGCTGAAGCTTTCTTT	CASSPPSGGAEAFF
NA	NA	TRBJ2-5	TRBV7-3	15	TGTGCCAGCAGCACCGAGGGGTCCCCCCGGGAGACCCAGTACTTC	CASSTEGSPRETQYF
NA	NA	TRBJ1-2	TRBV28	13	TGTGCCAGCAGTTTAGCACAGAGCTATGGCTACACCTTC	CASSLAQSYGYTF
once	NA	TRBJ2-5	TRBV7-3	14	TGTGCCAGCAGCACCCGGTCCCTTGGGGCGACCCAGTACTTC	CASSTRSLGATQYF
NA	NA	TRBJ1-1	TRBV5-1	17	TGCGCCAGCAGCCCCCAGGGCGGGTACAAAATGAACACTGAAGCTTTCTTT	CASSPQGGYKMNTEAFF
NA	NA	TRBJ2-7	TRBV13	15	TGTGCCAGCAGCTTCACGGGGGAGGATTCCTACGAGCAGTACTTC	CASSFTGEDSYEQYF
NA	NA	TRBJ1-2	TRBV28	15	TGTGCCAGCAGACCCTTGGGGGGCGATAGCTATGGCTACACCTTC	CASRPLGGDSYGYTF
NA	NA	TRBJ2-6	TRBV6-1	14	TGTGCCAGCACCCCGGGGGACCGGGGCAACGTCCTGACTTTC	CASTPGDRGNVLTF
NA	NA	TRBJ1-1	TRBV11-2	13	TGTGCCAGCAGCTTGGGCCACGAGGATGAAGCTTTCTTT	CASSLGHEDEAFF
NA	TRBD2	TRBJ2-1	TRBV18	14	TGTGCCAGCTCACGGCGGGAGGACTACAATGAGCAGTTCTTC	CASSRREDYNEQFF
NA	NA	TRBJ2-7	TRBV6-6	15	TGTGCCAGCAGGGAGAATGGGGACGGAGTCTACGAGCAGTACTTC	CASRENGDGVYEQYF
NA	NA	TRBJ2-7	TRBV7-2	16	TGTGCCAGCAACCCCGGCTGGGGGGCGCAGGTCTACGAGCAGTACTTC	CASNPGWGAQVYEQYF